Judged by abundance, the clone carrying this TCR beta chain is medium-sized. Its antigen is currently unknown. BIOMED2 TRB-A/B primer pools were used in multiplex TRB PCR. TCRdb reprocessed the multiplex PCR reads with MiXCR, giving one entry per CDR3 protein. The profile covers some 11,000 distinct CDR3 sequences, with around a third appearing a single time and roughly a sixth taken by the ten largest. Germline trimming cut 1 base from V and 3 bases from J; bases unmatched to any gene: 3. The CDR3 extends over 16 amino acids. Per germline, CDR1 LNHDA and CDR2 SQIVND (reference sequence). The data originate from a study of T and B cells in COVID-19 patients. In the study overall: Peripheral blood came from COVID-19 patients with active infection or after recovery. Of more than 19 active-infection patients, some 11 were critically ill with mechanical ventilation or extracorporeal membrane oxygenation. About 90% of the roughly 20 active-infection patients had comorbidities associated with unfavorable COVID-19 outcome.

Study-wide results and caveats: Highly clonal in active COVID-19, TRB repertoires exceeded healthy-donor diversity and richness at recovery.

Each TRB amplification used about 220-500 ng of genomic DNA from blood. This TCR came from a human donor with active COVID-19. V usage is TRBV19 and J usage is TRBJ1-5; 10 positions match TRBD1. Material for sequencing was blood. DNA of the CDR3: TGTGCCAGTAGTATAGTGGGACAGGGGTTCAATCAGCCCCAGCATTTT. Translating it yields CASSIVGQGFNQPQHF.